What follows are 32 T cell receptor beta chains derived from one specimen sequenced in a study of blood T cell repertoires in COVID-19. This table comes from immunoSEQ multiplex PCR, and its TCRdb copy is limited to in-frame clones, with some not included. The sample lists fewer than 150,000 clones; around 89% were seen once. Sequences were obtained from peripheral blood. The source is a human donor in a cohort sampled during active COVID-19.

The genes are TRBV29-1 and TRBJ1-2, with 9 bases lining up with TRBD1. This CDR3 region has 12 residues. V lost 7 bases and J lost 6; bases outside the gene matches: 6. Germline V CDR1 and CDR2: SQVTM, ANQGSEA. The CDR3 sequence is CSGNRGPDGYTF. As DNA, the CDR3 is TGCAGCGGGAACAGGGGGCCGGATGGCTACACCTTC.

V is TRBV30 and J is TRBJ2-3, with 10 bases matching TRBD2. The CDR3 is made up of 13 amino acids. Germline V gives CDR1 GTSNPN, CDR2 SVGIG (reference sequence). V lost 8 bases to trimming and J lost 3 bases; unmatched junction nucleotides: 5. CDR3 sequence: CALSGGRTDTQYF. The CDR3 DNA sequence: TGTGCCCTTAGCGGGGGGAGGACAGATACGCAGTATTTT.

The genes are TRBV10-3 and TRBJ2-5; D perhaps matches TRBD1 (6 bases). CDR1 is ENHRY and CDR2 is SYGVKD in the germline V gene. V lost 2 bases and J 7 bases, leaving 14 bases between the germline ends. This CDR3 comprises 14 residues. CDR3 residues: CAISEEDSPGTQYF. CDR3 DNA sequence: TGTGCCATCAGTGAGGAGGACAGCCCGGGGACCCAGTACTTC.

This chain joins TRBV4-1 and TRBJ2-3, with D tentatively TRBD1 (6 bases). Germline CDR1 and CDR2: MGHRA and YSYEKL. V lost 1 base, J lost 2 bases, and 10 bases lay in between. This CDR3 has 15 residues. The CDR3 DNA sequence: TGCGCCAGCAGCCAAGGCTGGGGGCCCACAGATACGCAGTATTTT. It is translated as CASSQGWGPTDTQYF.

This clone has only one observation. The chain links TRBV7-9 to TRBJ1-2; possibly TRBD1 for D (6 bases). The ends were cut back, 4 bases at V and 5 bases at J, with 17 bases in the middle. There are 15 residues in the CDR3. CDR1 is SEHNR and CDR2 is FQNEAQ in the germline V gene (reference sequence). CDR3 DNA: TGTGCCAGCAGCTCCTTAGGCCGGGACAAATATGGCTACACCTTC. Translation gives CASSSLGRDKYGYTF.

This clone was picked up one time. This chain links TRBV10-3 with TRBJ1-4; 7 bases fit TRBD1. The trim removed 9 bases at V and 0 bases at J, leaving 7 bases unmatched. The CDR3 length is 15 residues. Germline lookup yields CDR1 ENHRY and CDR2 SYGVKD. The CDR3 nucleotides are TGTGCCATATACAGGGGAAGGACAACTAATGAAAAACTGTTTTTT. Translating gives CAIYRGRTTNEKLFF.

The chain carries TRBV29-1 and TRBJ1-2; D possibly corresponds to TRBD1 (5 bases). CDR3 length: 13 amino acids. Germline V lookup: CDR1 SQVTM, CDR2 ANQGSEA. The V end was cut by 4 bases, the J end by 7 bases, with 16 bases between. For the CDR3, the DNA is TGCAGCGTTGCCGTAGGCAGGGAAACTGGCTACACCTTC. Its protein is CSVAVGRETGYTF.

The chain has TRBV6-1 and TRBJ1-5, with 9 bases fitting TRBD1. The CDR3 is made up of 17 amino acids. CDR1 is MNHNS, CDR2 SASEGT, per germline. Trimming took 2 bases from V and 2 from J; bases not matched to a gene: 7. This CDR3 is CASSEWVWDRGNQPQHF. CDR3 nucleotides: TGTGCCAGCAGTGAATGGGTTTGGGACAGGGGCAATCAGCCCCAGCATTTT.

This chain links TRBV5-5 with TRBJ1-2; D possibly corresponds to TRBD1 (5 bases). Looked up from germline, CDR1 is SGHKS and CDR2 is YYEKEE (reference sequence). V was clipped by 1 base and J by 2 bases, with 12 bases between them. CDR3 size: 15 residues. CDR3 bases: TGTGCCAGCAGCTTGACGGGGAGGACAAACTATGGCTACACCTTC. It yields the protein CASSLTGRTNYGYTF.

The chain employs TRBV5-1 and TRBJ1-2; D uncertain. The CDR3 loop spans 14 amino acids. V was cut by 0 bases and J by 0 bases, with 6 bases left in between. Germline values: CDR1 SGHRS, CDR2 YFSETQ. CDR3 in amino acids: CASSLDGANYGYTF. In DNA, the CDR3 is TGCGCCAGCAGCTTGGACGGGGCTAACTATGGCTACACCTTC.

This chain joins TRBV10-3 and TRBJ2-5; no firm D call. The CDR3 spans 13 residues. V shed 5 bases and J shed 5 bases, with 12 bases lying between them. Germline assignment: CDR1 ENHRY and CDR2 SYGVKD. CDR3 protein: CAISPARRETQYF. CDR3 sequence (DNA): TGTGCCATCAGTCCGGCCCGGCGGGAGACCCAGTACTTC.

The chain couples TRBV10-3 to TRBJ2-1; a weak D match, TRBD2 (6 bases). Germline CDR1 ENHRY, CDR2 SYGVKD. CDR3 length equals 15 residues. V was shortened by 6 bases and J by 0 bases, with 12 bases between the two germline ends. In DNA form, the CDR3 reads TGTGCCATCAGCTCTACTAGCAGCTCCTACAATGAGCAGTTCTTC. Protein product: CAISSTSSSYNEQFF.

V and J are TRBV29-1 and TRBJ1-1, with 8 positions matching TRBD1. Germline-derived CDR1 and CDR2 are SQVTM and ANQGSEA. J was trimmed by 2 bases and V by 5 bases; bases with no gene match: 7. The CDR3 spans 14 residues. CDR3 amino acids: CSVKTGAGNTEAFF. The CDR3 DNA reads as TGCAGCGTTAAGACAGGGGCGGGAAACACTGAAGCTTTCTTT.

This sequence joins TRBV4-3 and TRBJ2-1; 10 nucleotides align to TRBD2. Germline values: CDR1 LGHNA, CDR2 YSLEER. Trimming removed 0 bases from V and 4 bases from J; junction bases left unmatched: 6. There are 17 residues in the CDR3. CDR3 sequence: CASSQDSLAGAYNEQFF. The CDR3 DNA sequence: TGCGCCAGCAGCCAAGATTCGCTAGCGGGGGCGTACAATGAGCAGTTCTTC.

Only one count was recorded for this clone. The rearrangement links TRBV7-9 to TRBJ1-1, with a possible D match to TRBD1 (5 bases). The CDR3 is 12 amino acids. The V end lost 5 bases, the J end lost 5 bases, and 9 bases lay between the germline ends. Germline values: CDR1 SEHNR, CDR2 FQNEAQ (reference sequence). CDR3 nucleotides: TGTGCCAGCAGCCCAGGGCGGACTGAAGCTTTCTTT. Translating gives CASSPGRTEAFF. The variable domain in full, with the rest retrieved from reference TRBV7-9 and TRBJ1-1, is DTGVSQNPRHKITKRGQNVTFRCDPISEHNRLYWYRQTLGQGPEFLTYFQNEAQLEKSRLLSDRFSAERPKGSFSTLEIQRTEQGDSAMYLCASSPGRTEAFFGQGTRLTVV.

V gene TRBV6-5 combines with J gene TRBJ1-1; D remains unclear. The germline V and J ends were trimmed by 10 bases and 2 bases, with 14 bases remaining between them. This CDR3 contains 13 residues. Germline CDR1 reads MNHEY; CDR2 reads SVGAGI. The DNA for the CDR3 is TGTGCCACCGCCTGGGAGTTCAACACTGAAGCTTTCTTT. Translated: CATAWEFNTEAFF.

This sequence joins TRBV24-1 and TRBJ1-5; TRBD1 agrees at 7 bases. CDR1 is KGHDR and CDR2 is SFDVKD in the germline V gene. This CDR3 has 17 amino acids. Germline trimming cut 3 bases from V and 1 base from J; bases unmatched to any gene: 8. The CDR3 DNA is TGTGCCACCAGTGATCCACAGACAGGGTGGAGCAATCAGCCCCAGCATTTT. Translating gives CATSDPQTGWSNQPQHF.

J is TRBJ2-3 and V is TRBV2, with 8 bases identical to TRBD2. This CDR3 has 15 amino acids. J lost 2 bases, V lost 7 bases, and 8 bases had no gene match. The V gene's germline CDR1 is SNHLY and CDR2 FYNNEI. The CDR3 region has the DNA TGTGCCAGCACCCTCGGACTAGCCCCCACAGATACGCAGTATTTT. It is translated as CASTLGLAPTDTQYF.

This chain connects TRBV5-1 to TRBJ2-7, with 10 bases matching TRBD1. From germline, CDR1 is SGHRS and CDR2 YFSETQ. CDR3 length: 14 residues. V gave up 4 bases and J gave up 6 bases; unmatched junction bases: 7. The DNA for the CDR3 is TGCGCCAGCAGCAGACGGGACAGGGGCATCGAGCAGTACTTC. Amino acid sequence: CASSRRDRGIEQYF.

The chain recombines TRBV7-9 with TRBJ2-1, with D possibly being TRBD2 (6 bases). Germline V CDR1 and CDR2: SEHNR, FQNEAQ (reference sequence). The CDR3 runs to 16 residues. V gave up 0 bases and J gave up 2 bases, with 11 bases separating them. The CDR3 spells CASSLARAGTYNEQFF. In DNA, the CDR3 is TGTGCCAGCAGCTTAGCACGGGCGGGGACCTACAATGAGCAGTTCTTC.

This clone was detected only once. This chain links TRBV5-1 with TRBJ2-7, with a possible D match to TRBD2 (7 bases). V lost 4 bases and J 4 bases, leaving 21 bases between the germline ends. The germline V gene has CDR1 SGHRS and CDR2 YFSETQ. This CDR3 is 16 amino acids long. CDR3 loop: CASSPHRGGVKYEQYF. The CDR3 DNA is TGCGCCAGCAGCCCCCATAGGGGGGGCGTAAAGTACGAGCAGTACTTC.

The chain couples TRBV7-2 to TRBJ2-7, with 8 bases that match TRBD1. Germline CDR1 and CDR2: SGHTA and FQGNSA. The CDR3 contains 15 residues. V shed 1 base, J shed 3 bases, and the junction held 5 bases outside the gene matches. This CDR3 reads CASSLVAGGSYEQYF. In DNA, the CDR3 is TGTGCCAGCAGCTTAGTGGCAGGGGGCAGCTACGAGCAGTACTTC.

The genes are TRBV7-9 and TRBJ2-7, with D possibly TRBD2 on 5 matching bases. Trimming stripped 5 bases from V and 5 bases from J, with 10 bases between. Germline lookup yields CDR1 SEHNR and CDR2 FQNEAQ (reference sequence). This CDR3 is 12 amino acids long. The CDR3 sequence: CASSPTGNEQYF. In DNA form, the CDR3 reads TGTGCCAGCAGCCCAACGGGGAACGAGCAGTACTTC.

The chain combines TRBV2 with TRBJ1-3; D ambiguous. V was trimmed by 4 bases and J by 2 bases, leaving 9 bases between them. This CDR3 comprises 14 residues. Germline V CDR1 and CDR2: SNHLY, FYNNEI. CDR3 sequence reads: CASSGVTPGNTIYF. The CDR3 nucleotides are TGTGCCAGCAGTGGGGTGACTCCTGGAAACACCATATATTTT.

The chain combines TRBV12-3 or TRBV12-4 with TRBJ2-7; D unclear. The V and J ends lost 1 base and 4 bases respectively, with 8 bases between them. The CDR3 loop spans 13 amino acids. CDR3 in DNA: TGTGCCAGCAGTTTAGGGAGACTTTACGAGCAGTACTTC. It is translated as CASSLGRLYEQYF.

This clone was counted a single time. The gene calls are TRBV5-1 and TRBJ2-7; 7 nucleotides match TRBD1. Unmatched junction bases numbered 10, after V lost 2 bases and J lost 5 bases. Germline loops: CDR1 SGHRS, CDR2 YFSETQ. This CDR3 is built from 15 residues. This CDR3 reads CASSFFDREPNEQYF. For the CDR3, the DNA is TGCGCCAGCAGCTTTTTTGACAGGGAGCCTAACGAGCAGTACTTC.

This chain connects TRBV9 to TRBJ2-1; D gene unclear. Germline values: CDR1 SGDLS, CDR2 YYNGEE. The CDR3 consists of 16 residues. Deletions cut 0 bases from V and 0 bases from J, with 10 bases between. The DNA for the CDR3 is TGTGCCAGCAGCGTAGAATCCATGAGCTCCTACAATGAGCAGTTCTTC. The encoded protein is CASSVESMSSYNEQFF.

Details on this clone: The identical CDR3 is also encoded by other nucleotide sequences in the sample. The gene calls are TRBV6-5 and TRBJ2-7; a possible D gene is TRBD1 (6 bases). The CDR3 runs 12 residues. Germline-derived CDR1 and CDR2 are MNHEY and SVGAGI. With 2 bases removed from V and 4 bases from J, the gap between germline ends came to 6 bases. DNA of the CDR3: TGTGCCAGCAGTTACCAGGGGTACGAGCAGTACTTC. Translation: CASSYQGYEQYF.

The chain employs TRBV7-6 and TRBJ2-2; D may be TRBD2 (6 bases). The V end was cut by 0 bases, the J end by 3 bases, with 11 bases between. This CDR3 spans 16 amino acids. From germline, CDR1 is SGHVS and CDR2 FNYEAQ. The CDR3 coding sequence is TGTGCCAGCAGCTTAGCGGGGGGTACATACACCGGGGAGCTGTTTTTT. Translation: CASSLAGGTYTGELFF.

This CDR3 reads CASSLDPFSLLSTDTQYF. CDR3 nucleotide sequence: TGTGCCAGCAGCTTGGATCCCTTTTCCCTACTTAGCACAGATACGCAGTATTTT. The chain recombines TRBV5-4 with TRBJ2-3; D gene ambiguous. V dropped 0 bases and J dropped 0 bases, with 17 bases sitting between them. Germline V gene lookup returns CDR1 SGHNT and CDR2 YYREEE (reference sequence). The CDR3 loop spans 18 amino acids.

The J gene is TRBJ1-6, the V gene TRBV7-8; unclear D gene. V lost 4 bases, J lost 3 bases, and 19 bases lay in between. The CDR3 has 18 amino acids. Germline V CDR1 and CDR2: SGHVS, FQNEAQ. CDR3 in DNA: TGTGCCAGCAGCTCACTCGTTCGGAGTCGGCACTATAATTCACCCCTCCACTTT. Its protein product is CASSSLVRSRHYNSPLHF.

The chain has TRBV4-1 and TRBJ1-5; weak D call: TRBD1 (6 bases). V lost 4 bases, J lost 2 bases, and 12 bases lay in between. The CDR3 runs to 15 residues. CDR1 is MGHRA, CDR2 YSYEKL, per germline. The CDR3 DNA follows: TGCGCCAGCAGCCGAGTGCCAGGGGGCAATCAGCCCCAGCATTTT. The encoded protein is CASSRVPGGNQPQHF.